The TCR beta chain described here comes from a study of cytomegalovirus exposure and HLA in healthy donors. The study, taken as a whole, reports: Published work reported that the classifier diagnosed cytomegalovirus status with high specificity and sensitivity.

The CDR3 is 16 residues long. The germline V gene encodes CDR1 SGHDT and CDR2 YYEEEE. The V gene lost 0 bases and the J gene lost 4 bases, with 14 bases spanning the gap. Only in-frame clones appear in the TCRdb table, and some are missing; sequencing was by immunoSEQ multiplex PCR. The sample carries about 200,000 clones, about 79% recorded once. Concerning this clone itself: Its antigen is unknown.

This TCR derives from a woman in her twenties or thirties in good health and CMV-seropositive. The sample taken for sequencing was PBMCs. The chain uses TRBV5-6 and TRBJ2-1; weak D call: TRBD1 (6 bases). CDR3 sequence reads: CASSLVNRADYNEQFF. CDR3 DNA: TGTGCCAGCAGCTTGGTAAACAGGGCGGATTACAATGAGCAGTTCTTC.